Listed here are 18 T cell receptor beta chains from one sample, sequenced in a study of T-cell reconstitution after alpha-beta-depleted transplantation in children. Construction of the TCRbeta library involved unique molecular identifiers. TCRdb redid the calling of the PCR reads with MiXCR, one entry per CDR3 protein. The data contain a few hundred thousand distinct CDR3 sequences, roughly 25% of them seen just once; the ten biggest clones take up around 4.8%. Sequenced here: PBMCs, mostly from graft donor cells, sampled 360 days after TCRalphabeta/CD19-depleted stem cell transplant. These receptors were taken from a female patient between 2 and 10 years old who had a stem cell transplant for congenital amegakaryocytic thrombocytopenia, so the T cells may come from the graft donor.

This chain uses TRBV7-6 with TRBJ2-5, with TRBD1 as a possible D gene (5 bases). This CDR3 contains 15 residues. V lost 2 bases and J lost 5, with 15 bases in between. CDR1 and CDR2 (germline): SGHVS, FNYEAQ. DNA for the CDR3: TGTGCCAGCAGCTTATTATTGGGGCGCTCGGAGACCCAGTACTTC. It is translated as CASSLLLGRSETQYF.

This clonotype came up a few times. This sequence joins TRBV2 and TRBJ2-2, with no clear D. This CDR3 has 12 amino acids. Germline CDR1 is SNHLY and CDR2 is FYNNEI. V lost 2 bases to trimming and J lost 5 bases, with 3 bases between them. The CDR3, as DNA: TGTGCCAGCAGTGAATTGACCGGGGAGCTGTTTTTT. It is translated as CASSELTGELFF.

The chain has TRBV20-1 and TRBJ2-7; D gene ambiguous. The V gene lost 6 bases and the J gene lost 2 bases, with 14 bases spanning the gap. The length of the CDR3 is 13 residues. Germline assignment: CDR1 DFQATT and CDR2 SNEGSKA (reference sequence). The CDR3, as DNA: TGCAGTGCCACCAGGATATCCGCCTACGAGCAGTACTTC. Translation: CSATRISAYEQYF.

This clonotype was seen only a few times. The rearrangement links TRBV6-1 to TRBJ2-5; D might be TRBD2 (6 bases). Germline V CDR1 and CDR2: MNHNS, SASEGT. Trimming pared 5 bases from V and 3 bases from J, leaving 13 bases between. CDR3 size: 14 residues. CDR3 protein: CASSRGLLKETQYF. CDR3 DNA: TGTGCCAGCAGTAGGGGACTCCTAAAAGAGACCCAGTACTTC.

The CDR3 coding sequence is TGTGCCAGCAGTTTCTTTGCGGGGGCCTACGAGCAGTACTTC. Its protein is CASSFFAGAYEQYF. This chain joins TRBV28 and TRBJ2-7; 7 nucleotides line up with TRBD2. Germline V CDR1 and CDR2: MDHEN, SYDVKM. The CDR3 extends over 14 amino acids. With 3 bases clipped from V and 2 bases from J, the junction kept 4 bases outside the gene matches.

The chain uses TRBV19 and TRBJ1-1, with D tentatively TRBD1 (6 bases). The CDR3 extends over 17 amino acids. Trimming removed 5 bases from V and 5 bases from J, with 24 bases in between. Germline loops: CDR1 LNHDA, CDR2 SQIVND (reference sequence). CDR3: CASSVQWGQPIWTEAFF. The CDR3 DNA is TGTGCCAGTAGTGTTCAGTGGGGACAACCTATTTGGACTGAAGCTTTCTTT.

This chain links TRBV29-1 with TRBJ1-4; a weak D match, TRBD1 (5 bases). The CDR3 consists of 13 residues. The V and J ends lost 6 bases and 8 bases respectively, with 16 bases between them. Per germline, CDR1 SQVTM and CDR2 ANQGSEA. CDR3 sequence reads: CSVMPGLNEKLFF. CDR3 nucleotides: TGCAGCGTAATGCCAGGGTTAAACGAAAAACTGTTTTTT.

This clonotype has a count of ten or more. V usage is TRBV4-1 and J usage is TRBJ2-7, with D uncertain. Germline values: CDR1 MGHRA, CDR2 YSYEKL. This CDR3 has 15 residues. V was pared by 1 base and J by 2 bases, with 12 bases between. CDR3 amino acids: CASSQGRVSTYEQYF. CDR3 coding DNA: TGCGCCAGCAGCCAAGGACGGGTAAGCACCTACGAGCAGTACTTC.

This chain uses TRBV10-2 with TRBJ2-5; 14 bases line up with TRBD2. The V gene's germline CDR1 is WSHSY and CDR2 SAAADI. The CDR3 consists of 15 residues. J was trimmed by 3 bases and V by 6 bases; bases with no gene match: 3. The DNA for the CDR3 is TGCGCCAGCAGCCAGACTAGCGGGGGGGAAGAGACCCAGTACTTC. Translating gives CASSQTSGGEETQYF.

This clonotype was observed a handful of times. This chain connects TRBV4-2 to TRBJ2-3; 10 nucleotides line up with TRBD1. CDR1 is LGHNA, CDR2 YNFKEQ, per germline. The CDR3 totals 15 residues. J gave up 7 bases and V 0 bases, and 4 bases lay outside the gene matches. CDR3 in amino acids: CASSQEGDRGNTQYF. CDR3 bases: TGTGCCAGCAGCCAAGAGGGGGACAGGGGTAATACGCAGTATTTT.

The V call is TRBV4-3, the J call TRBJ2-7; tentative D call: TRBD1 (6 bases). CDR3 length equals 16 residues. The germline gives CDR1 LGHNA, CDR2 YSLEER. Trimming stripped 0 bases from V and 3 bases from J, with 15 bases between. CDR3 region: CASSQDHQGPIYEQYF. CDR3 DNA sequence: TGCGCCAGCAGCCAAGATCATCAGGGGCCAATCTACGAGCAGTACTTC.

The chain joins TRBV10-3 to TRBJ1-5; D is ambiguous. Germline-derived CDR1 and CDR2 are ENHRY and SYGVKD. The germline V and J ends were trimmed by 2 bases and 0 bases, with 8 bases remaining between them. The CDR3 is 15 residues long. The CDR3 bases are TGTGCCATCAGTGAGGGACCTTATAGCAATCAGCCCCAGCATTTT. As protein: CAISEGPYSNQPQHF.

In this sample, this clonotype turned up a few times. The J gene is TRBJ1-1, the V gene TRBV6-5; D uncertain. V lost 2 bases and J 1 base, leaving 14 bases between the germline ends. Germline V CDR1 and CDR2: MNHEY, SVGAGI. The CDR3 has 16 residues. The CDR3 protein is CASSYSLGSPNTEAFF. The CDR3 DNA follows: TGTGCCAGCAGTTACAGCCTGGGGTCCCCGAACACTGAAGCTTTCTTT.

The rearrangement links TRBV15 to TRBJ1-2; TRBD1 matches 7 bases. Trimming at V came to 3 bases and at J to 4 bases, leaving 14 bases not matched to a gene. Germline CDR1 reads LNHNV; CDR2 reads YYDKDF (reference sequence). This CDR3 spans 17 amino acids. The DNA for the CDR3 is TGTGCCACCAGCAGGAGGAGAGTCGCGGGACAGATCTATGGCTACACCTTC. It translates to CATSRRRVAGQIYGYTF.

This chain connects TRBV5-6 to TRBJ2-6; D gene uncertain. Trimming left V 1 base short and J 8 bases short, with 10 bases between. The CDR3 length is 14 residues. Germline loops: CDR1 SGHDT, CDR2 YYEEEE. DNA for the CDR3: TGTGCCAGCAGCTTGAGCGAACCTACCAACGTCCTGACTTTC. This gives the protein CASSLSEPTNVLTF.

In its sample, this clonotype was seen a few times. The rearrangement uses TRBV20-1 and TRBJ2-4; 9 bases map to TRBD2. Losses at the gene ends were 5 bases for V and 0 bases for J; bases not matched to a gene: 17. The CDR3 is made up of 19 amino acids. Germline V gives CDR1 DFQATT, CDR2 SNEGSKA (reference sequence). CDR3 sequence reads: CSAQEISLAGILAKNIQYF. The CDR3 DNA sequence: TGCAGTGCTCAAGAGATCTCCCTAGCGGGAATTTTAGCCAAAAACATTCAGTACTTC.

The sample holds a few counts of this clonotype. V and J are TRBV7-6 and TRBJ2-3; 9 bases fit TRBD1. The CDR3 is 14 amino acids. Germline CDR1 reads SGHVS; CDR2 reads FNYEAQ. The V and J ends lost 9 bases and 0 bases, in that order; junction bases with no gene match: 4. The CDR3 protein is CASKQGASTDTQYF. Here the CDR3 DNA reads TGTGCCAGTAAACAGGGGGCCAGCACAGATACGCAGTATTTT.

This clonotype was counted at least ten times. The CDR3 loop is CASSPQDEQFF. The CDR3 nucleotides read TGTGCCAGCAGCCCCCAGGATGAGCAGTTCTTC. The chain combines TRBV7-9 with TRBJ2-1, with unresolved D. The CDR3 runs to 11 residues. V was shortened by 5 bases and J by 8 bases, with 7 bases between the two germline ends. Germline V gene sequence: CDR1 SEHNR, CDR2 FQNEAQ (reference sequence).